The 8 T cell receptor beta chains given below trace back to one sample, sequenced in a study of PD-1 blockade in classical Hodgkin lymphoma (dated by TCRdb to 2020 to 2022). The method was the immunoSEQ multiplex PCR assay. Drawn from immuneACCESS, this table holds only the in-frame rearrangements with V and J called that TCRdb kept. Clones are partly lost; checked studies trace under half to an unresolved V gene and leave the rest unexplained. The sample table lists some 150,000 clones, 78% of them with a count of one. The top ten constitute about 9.2% of the sample. In light of the paper, this sample's time point label describes: cycle 2 day 1 (C2D1) of nivolumab. Every trial patient had relapsed after autologous stem cell transplantation, and cohorts A, B and C differed in prior brentuximab vedotin exposure. This specimen was peripheral blood mononuclear cells (PBMCs), taken before the second cycle of nivolumab. These receptors originate from a human donor with classical Hodgkin lymphoma.

This clone was counted a single time. This chain joins TRBV7-2 and TRBJ1-4; weak D call: TRBD1 (6 bases). This CDR3 comprises 15 residues. Germline values: CDR1 SGHTA, CDR2 FQGNSA. V was trimmed by 4 bases and J by 4 bases, leaving 13 bases between them. This chain's CDR3 is CASSYRAAYNEKLFF. Here the CDR3 DNA reads TGTGCCAGCAGCTACAGGGCTGCCTATAATGAAAAACTGTTTTTT.

The rearrangement uses TRBV10-3 and TRBJ2-5; 8 positions agree with TRBD2. Germline-derived CDR1 and CDR2 are ENHRY and SYGVKD. V gave up 7 bases and J gave up 5 bases; unmatched junction bases: 9. The CDR3 length is 14 residues. The CDR3, as DNA: TGTGCCATCATGGGTAGCGGGAAAGACGAGACCCAGTACTTC. The encoded protein is CAIMGSGKDETQYF.

This clone appeared a single time. The chain recombines TRBV28 with TRBJ2-1; D might be TRBD1 (5 bases). This CDR3 has 15 residues. Looked up from germline, CDR1 is MDHEN and CDR2 is SYDVKM. V lost 7 bases, J lost 3 bases, and 16 bases lay in between. The CDR3 coding sequence is TGTGCCAGCACGACGAGACAGTTCCTCTACAATGAGCAGTTCTTC. Protein product: CASTTRQFLYNEQFF. Based on the CDR3 plus reference TRBV28 and TRBJ2-1, the full variable domain is DVKVTQSSRYLVKRTGEKVFLECVQDMDHENMFWYRQDPGLGLRLIYFSYDVKMKEKGDIPEGYSVSREKKERFSLILESASTNQTSMYLCASTTRQFLYNEQFFGPGTRLTVL.

This chain uses TRBV7-9 with TRBJ2-6; possibly TRBD1 for D (6 bases). Trimming took 1 base from V and 4 from J, leaving 14 bases between them. This CDR3 contains 17 residues. The germline gives CDR1 SEHNR, CDR2 FQNEAQ (reference sequence). The CDR3 sequence: CASSLGAGDLGANVLTF. The CDR3 DNA reads as TGTGCCAGCAGCTTAGGAGCAGGGGACCTCGGGGCCAACGTCCTGACTTTC.

For the CDR3, the DNA is TGCGCCAGCACCTTCTCTACCTGGACTAGCGGGGTCACCGGGGAGCTGTTTTTT. Translating it yields CASTFSTWTSGVTGELFF. The V and J genes are TRBV4-1 and TRBJ2-2; 12 bases map to TRBD2. CDR3 length: 18 amino acids. The J segment lost 4 bases and the V segment lost 7 bases, leaving 13 bases of the junction unmatched. CDR1 MGHRA and CDR2 YSYEKL come from the germline V gene.

This clone was detected only once. The rearrangement links TRBV25-1 to TRBJ1-1; 12 nucleotides align to TRBD1. This CDR3 is built from 16 residues. V lost 5 bases and J lost 7; bases outside the gene matches: 11. Germline V gene data show CDR1 as MGHDK and CDR2 as SYGVNS. CDR3 in amino acids: CASSPGTGGPIIEAFF. The CDR3 DNA sequence: TGTGCCAGCAGTCCTGGGACAGGGGGCCCCATTATTGAAGCTTTCTTT.

V usage is TRBV27 and J usage is TRBJ1-2, with 12 bases matching TRBD1. The length of the CDR3 is 20 residues. The germline CDR1 and CDR2 sequences are MNHEY and SMNVEV (reference sequence). The J segment lost 2 bases and the V segment lost 10 bases, leaving 23 bases of the junction unmatched. In nucleotides, the CDR3 is TGTGCCACCGTGTCAGTTGGGCTCGGGACAGGGGGCAAGAGGAACTATGGCTACACCTTC. It specifies CATVSVGLGTGGKRNYGYTF.

The chain links TRBV5-1 to TRBJ2-3; D ambiguous. The V and J ends lost 5 bases and 4 bases respectively, with 14 bases between them. CDR3 length equals 14 residues. CDR1 SGHRS and CDR2 YFSETQ come from the germline V gene. The CDR3 bases are TGCGCCAGCAGTTTAGGACCCCCCGCAGATACGCAGTATTTT. Residues: CASSLGPPADTQYF.